A selection of T cell receptor beta chains follows, all from one sample in a study of T-cell memory formation after mild COVID-19. TCRdb recomputed calls from the 5' RACE reads with MiXCR, one row per CDR3 protein. The table lists 150,000 to 200,000 distinct CDR3 sequences, around 30% of them singletons. Input material: PBMCs or a T cell subset sorted from them (not recorded which). All receptors derive from an adult woman who had mild COVID-19 (a few samples of this study predate the infection). Cell type and time point are not known. Each CDR3 is given with its conserved first and last residue. The order of the fields is clone size, J gene, D gene, V gene, CDR3 protein, CDR3 DNA. D genes are given only for firm matches. Clone size is shown for a subset of rows, as once, few, many or a class of expanded clone.

clone_size: -
j_call: TRBJ2-5
d_call: -
v_call: TRBV11-3
cdr3_aa: CASSLLSGLAEETQYF
cdr3_nt: TGTGCCAGCAGCTTACTTTCGGGACTTGCCGAAGAGACCCAGTACTTC

clone_size: few
j_call: TRBJ1-1
d_call: TRBD1
v_call: TRBV7-3
cdr3_aa: CASSRGQGGYTEAFF
cdr3_nt: TGTGCCAGCAGCAGAGGACAGGGAGGATACACTGAAGCTTTCTTT

clone_size: few
j_call: TRBJ1-5
d_call: TRBD1
v_call: TRBV19
cdr3_aa: CASSIGQGAGQPQHF
cdr3_nt: TGTGCCAGTAGTATCGGACAGGGGGCGGGTCAGCCCCAGCATTTT

clone_size: -
j_call: TRBJ1-5
d_call: -
v_call: TRBV19
cdr3_aa: CASSLKDSSNQPQHF
cdr3_nt: TGTGCCAGTAGTTTGAAAGATTCTAGCAATCAGCCCCAGCATTTT

clone_size: -
j_call: TRBJ2-2
d_call: -
v_call: TRBV24-1
cdr3_aa: CATSDRDQNTGELFF
cdr3_nt: TGTGCCACCAGTGACCGTGACCAGAACACCGGGGAGCTGTTTTTT

clone_size: -
j_call: TRBJ1-4
d_call: -
v_call: TRBV23-1
cdr3_aa: CASSQSRGDEKLFF
cdr3_nt: TGCGCCAGCAGTCAATCAAGGGGTGATGAAAAACTGTTTTTT

clone_size: few
j_call: TRBJ2-7
d_call: -
v_call: TRBV20-1
cdr3_aa: CSARDLVSAGEQYF
cdr3_nt: TGCAGTGCTAGAGATCTGGTTAGCGCGGGCGAGCAGTACTTC

clone_size: -
j_call: TRBJ2-7
d_call: -
v_call: TRBV7-2
cdr3_aa: CASSWTSGKSYEQYF
cdr3_nt: TGTGCCAGCAGCTGGACCTCGGGAAAGTCTTACGAGCAGTACTTC

clone_size: few
j_call: TRBJ1-1
d_call: TRBD1
v_call: TRBV29-1
cdr3_aa: CSVAPQGRIMNTEAFF
cdr3_nt: TGCAGCGTTGCCCCACAGGGGAGAATCATGAACACTGAAGCTTTCTTT

clone_size: few
j_call: TRBJ1-4
d_call: -
v_call: TRBV12-3/TRBV12-4
cdr3_aa: CASSLGFEKLFF
cdr3_nt: TGTGCCAGCAGTTTAGGGTTCGAAAAACTGTTTTTT

clone_size: few
j_call: TRBJ2-3
d_call: TRBD2
v_call: TRBV7-3
cdr3_aa: CASSFGGTSGTDTQYF
cdr3_nt: TGTGCCAGCAGCTTCGGCGGGACTAGCGGGACAGATACGCAGTATTTT

clone_size: -
j_call: TRBJ2-7
d_call: -
v_call: TRBV21-1
cdr3_aa: CASSKFPGSPYEQYF
cdr3_nt: TGTGCCAGCAGCAAATTTCCCGGGAGCCCCTACGAGCAGTACTTC

clone_size: -
j_call: TRBJ2-3
d_call: TRBD2
v_call: TRBV5-1
cdr3_aa: CASSSSVAGGPTDTQYF
cdr3_nt: TGCGCCAGCAGCTCCTCGGTTGCGGGAGGGCCGACAGATACGCAGTATTTT

clone_size: few
j_call: TRBJ2-3
d_call: TRBD2
v_call: TRBV5-1
cdr3_aa: CASSTGGLASTDTQYF
cdr3_nt: TGCGCCAGCAGCACCGGGGGACTAGCCAGCACAGATACGCAGTATTTT

clone_size: few
j_call: TRBJ2-2
d_call: TRBD2
v_call: TRBV7-7
cdr3_aa: CASSPSGTGELFF
cdr3_nt: TGTGCTAGCAGCCCTAGCGGCACCGGGGAGCTGTTTTTT

clone_size: many
j_call: TRBJ2-7
d_call: -
v_call: TRBV6-5
cdr3_aa: CASSYSPTNYEQYF
cdr3_nt: TGTGCCAGCAGTTACTCCCCTACCAACTACGAGCAGTACTTC

clone_size: few
j_call: TRBJ2-7
d_call: TRBD1
v_call: TRBV5-1
cdr3_aa: CASSLDNRGFDEQYF
cdr3_nt: TGCGCCAGCAGCTTGGACAACAGGGGATTCGACGAGCAGTACTTC

clone_size: few
j_call: TRBJ2-1
d_call: -
v_call: TRBV3-1
cdr3_aa: CASSQDLESSYNEQFF
cdr3_nt: TGTGCCAGCAGCCAAGATCTGGAGAGCTCCTACAATGAGCAGTTCTTC

clone_size: medium-sized
j_call: TRBJ2-1
d_call: TRBD1
v_call: TRBV5-1
cdr3_aa: CASSLSRDRGLDEQFF
cdr3_nt: TGCGCCAGCAGCTTGTCCCGGGACAGGGGGCTCGATGAGCAGTTCTTC

clone_size: -
j_call: TRBJ2-3
d_call: -
v_call: TRBV5-1
cdr3_aa: CASIWGDGHIDTQYF
cdr3_nt: TGCGCCAGCATCTGGGGGGACGGCCATATAGATACGCAGTATTTT

clone_size: -
j_call: TRBJ1-2
d_call: -
v_call: TRBV7-2
cdr3_aa: CARRTVGWDYGYTF
cdr3_nt: TGTGCTAGGCGTACCGTGGGGTGGGACTATGGCTACACCTTC

clone_size: few
j_call: TRBJ1-5
d_call: TRBD1
v_call: TRBV20-1
cdr3_aa: CSALRDRGENQPQHF
cdr3_nt: TGCAGTGCCCTAAGGGACAGGGGGGAGAATCAGCCCCAGCATTTT

clone_size: -
j_call: TRBJ1-1
d_call: -
v_call: TRBV12-3/TRBV12-4
cdr3_aa: CASSRQAGARTEAFF
cdr3_nt: TGTGCCAGCAGTCGTCAGGCCGGGGCGAGGACTGAAGCTTTCTTT

clone_size: -
j_call: TRBJ2-7
d_call: TRBD2
v_call: TRBV4-3
cdr3_aa: CASSRGTSDAYEQYF
cdr3_nt: TGCGCCAGCAGCCGAGGGACTAGCGACGCCTACGAGCAGTACTTC

clone_size: few
j_call: TRBJ2-1
d_call: -
v_call: TRBV24-1
cdr3_aa: CATSGPGRWDEQFF
cdr3_nt: TGTGCCACCAGCGGCCCGGGTCGATGGGATGAGCAGTTCTTC

clone_size: few
j_call: TRBJ2-3
d_call: -
v_call: TRBV9
cdr3_aa: CASSASTDTQYF
cdr3_nt: TGTGCCAGCAGCGCGTCCACAGATACGCAGTATTTT

clone_size: few
j_call: TRBJ2-5
d_call: -
v_call: TRBV11-2
cdr3_aa: CASKGRETQYF
cdr3_nt: TGTGCCAGCAAGGGGAGGGAGACCCAGTACTTC

clone_size: once
j_call: TRBJ2-7
d_call: TRBD1
v_call: TRBV18
cdr3_aa: CASSPPGRGIEQYF
cdr3_nt: TGTGCCAGCTCACCACCGGGCAGGGGGATTGAGCAGTACTTC

clone_size: -
j_call: TRBJ1-6
d_call: -
v_call: TRBV5-6
cdr3_aa: CASSSPGRGNSPLHF
cdr3_nt: TGTGCCAGCAGCTCCCCCGGCAGGGGTAATTCACCCCTCCACTTT

clone_size: few
j_call: TRBJ2-1
d_call: TRBD2
v_call: TRBV11-2
cdr3_aa: CASSLEAGSYNEQFF
cdr3_nt: TGTGCCAGCAGCTTAGAAGCGGGGTCCTACAATGAGCAGTTCTTC

clone_size: few
j_call: TRBJ2-3
d_call: -
v_call: TRBV7-2
cdr3_aa: CASSPWNTDTQYF
cdr3_nt: TGTGCCAGCAGCCCATGGAACACAGATACGCAGTATTTT

clone_size: few
j_call: TRBJ2-7
d_call: -
v_call: TRBV7-9
cdr3_aa: CASSSGLGEQYF
cdr3_nt: TGTGCCAGCAGTTCCGGCCTGGGCGAGCAGTACTTC

clone_size: -
j_call: TRBJ2-5
d_call: TRBD2
v_call: TRBV6-5
cdr3_aa: CVSSYFAGEETQYF
cdr3_nt: TGTGTCAGCAGTTACTTTGCGGGAGAAGAGACCCAGTACTTC

clone_size: -
j_call: TRBJ2-7
d_call: TRBD1
v_call: TRBV7-2
cdr3_aa: CASSRRDSRGEQYF
cdr3_nt: TGTGCCAGCAGTAGACGGGACAGTAGGGGCGAGCAGTACTTC

clone_size: -
j_call: TRBJ1-1
d_call: -
v_call: TRBV7-9
cdr3_aa: CASSPDRRNTEAFF
cdr3_nt: TGTGCCAGCAGCCCCGACAGGCGGAACACTGAAGCTTTCTTT

clone_size: few
j_call: TRBJ2-7
d_call: TRBD2
v_call: TRBV6-6
cdr3_aa: CASSYPEAGVYEQYF
cdr3_nt: TGTGCCAGCAGTTACCCGGAGGCGGGAGTATACGAGCAGTACTTC

clone_size: -
j_call: TRBJ1-1
d_call: -
v_call: TRBV6-5
cdr3_aa: CASRGGQMNTEAFF
cdr3_nt: TGTGCCAGCAGGGGTGGACAGATGAACACTGAAGCTTTCTTT

clone_size: few
j_call: TRBJ2-2
d_call: -
v_call: TRBV4-1
cdr3_aa: CASSFPADMAGELFF
cdr3_nt: TGCGCCAGCAGTTTCCCAGCCGACATGGCCGGGGAGCTGTTTTTT

clone_size: -
j_call: TRBJ2-2
d_call: -
v_call: TRBV29-1
cdr3_aa: CSVEGGPGELFF
cdr3_nt: TGCAGCGTTGAGGGGGGGCCCGGGGAGCTGTTTTTT

clone_size: once
j_call: TRBJ1-1
d_call: TRBD1
v_call: TRBV12-3/TRBV12-4
cdr3_aa: CASSRGQGTEAFF
cdr3_nt: TGTGCCAGCAGTAGGGGGCAGGGGACTGAAGCTTTCTTT

clone_size: few
j_call: TRBJ2-7
d_call: TRBD1
v_call: TRBV5-4
cdr3_aa: CASSFGDREAYEQYF
cdr3_nt: TGTGCCAGCAGCTTTGGGGACAGGGAGGCCTACGAGCAGTACTTC

clone_size: -
j_call: TRBJ2-1
d_call: -
v_call: TRBV7-9
cdr3_aa: CASSRDNEQFF
cdr3_nt: TGTGCCAGCAGTCGAGACAATGAGCAGTTCTTC

clone_size: few
j_call: TRBJ2-7
d_call: -
v_call: TRBV12-3/TRBV12-4
cdr3_aa: CAISTGQGYEQYF
cdr3_nt: TGTGCCATTTCAACGGGGCAGGGCTACGAGCAGTACTTC

clone_size: many
j_call: TRBJ2-7
d_call: -
v_call: TRBV20-1
cdr3_aa: CSALQLVSYEQYF
cdr3_nt: TGCAGTGCCCTCCAGCTGGTCTCCTACGAGCAGTACTTC

clone_size: -
j_call: TRBJ2-3
d_call: TRBD2
v_call: TRBV4-1
cdr3_aa: CASSHPTSGSTLDTQYF
cdr3_nt: TGCGCCAGCAGCCACCCCACTAGCGGGAGCACTCTGGATACGCAGTATTTT

clone_size: few
j_call: TRBJ2-7
d_call: TRBD1
v_call: TRBV2
cdr3_aa: CASSETTGTKQYF
cdr3_nt: TGTGCCAGCAGCGAAACGACAGGGACCAAGCAGTACTTC

clone_size: -
j_call: TRBJ2-3
d_call: -
v_call: TRBV5-4
cdr3_aa: CASSLDVAATDTQYF
cdr3_nt: TGTGCCAGCAGCTTGGACGTAGCTGCGACAGATACGCAGTATTTT

clone_size: -
j_call: TRBJ1-2
d_call: -
v_call: TRBV9
cdr3_aa: CASSVDGNYGYTF
cdr3_nt: TGTGCCAGCAGCGTAGACGGCAACTATGGCTACACCTTC

clone_size: few
j_call: TRBJ2-7
d_call: -
v_call: TRBV25-1
cdr3_aa: CASRGPHYEQYF
cdr3_nt: TGTGCCAGCAGGGGCCCCCACTACGAGCAGTACTTC

clone_size: -
j_call: TRBJ1-6
d_call: TRBD1
v_call: TRBV6-2/TRBV6-3
cdr3_aa: CASIPNRGGGSPLHF
cdr3_nt: TGTGCCAGCATCCCGAACAGGGGAGGAGGCTCACCCCTCCACTTT

clone_size: many
j_call: TRBJ2-5
d_call: -
v_call: TRBV25-1
cdr3_aa: CASSPLTAYQETQYF
cdr3_nt: TGTGCCAGCAGTCCCCTGACAGCCTACCAAGAGACCCAGTACTTC

clone_size: few
j_call: TRBJ1-5
d_call: -
v_call: TRBV15
cdr3_aa: CATTQVGHLRVGDKPQHF
cdr3_nt: TGTGCCACCACTCAAGTGGGACACCTCCGTGTCGGCGACAAGCCCCAGCATTTT

clone_size: -
j_call: TRBJ2-5
d_call: -
v_call: TRBV20-1
cdr3_aa: CSARDPGVQETQYF
cdr3_nt: TGCAGTGCTAGAGATCCGGGGGTCCAAGAGACCCAGTACTTC